This T cell receptor beta chain is drawn from a study of shared clonotypes between healthy human individuals. General study findings and limits: Naive subsets generally exceeded memory subsets in estimated richness. Only blood samples were collected, and tissue repertoires likely differ. Rarefaction curves obtained for sorted subsets showed sequencing incomplete despite large depth.

In its sample, this clone was seen many times. Its antigen is undetermined. Clones were read by immunoSEQ multiplex PCR, and TCRdb kept only the in-frame ones, dropping some. The table lists under 850,000 clones, approximately 72% of them singletons. Sequencing was carried out using memory CD4+ T cells sorted from blood. Subset given: CD45RA-negative fraction. This TCR was sampled from a woman aged 25 to 39 in good health.

Here the CDR3 DNA reads TGTGCCAGCAGTTGGACTAGCGGTACAGATACGCAGTATTTT. Amino acids: CASSWTSGTDTQYF. The chain is built from TRBV28 and TRBJ2-3; 10 bases line up with TRBD2. The CDR3 has 14 amino acids. V lost 4 bases and J lost 3; bases outside the gene matches: 1. Germline CDR1 MDHEN, CDR2 SYDVKM.